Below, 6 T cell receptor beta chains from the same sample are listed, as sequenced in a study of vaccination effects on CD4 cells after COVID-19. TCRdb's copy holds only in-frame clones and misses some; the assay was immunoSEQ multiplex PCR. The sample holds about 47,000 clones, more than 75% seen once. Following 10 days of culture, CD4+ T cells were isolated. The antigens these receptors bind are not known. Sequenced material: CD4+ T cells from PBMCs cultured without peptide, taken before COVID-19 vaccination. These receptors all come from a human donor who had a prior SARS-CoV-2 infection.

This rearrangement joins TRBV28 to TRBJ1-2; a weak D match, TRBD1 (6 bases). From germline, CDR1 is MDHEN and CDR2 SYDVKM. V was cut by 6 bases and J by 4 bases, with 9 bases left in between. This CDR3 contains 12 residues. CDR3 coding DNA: TGTGCCAGCAGACTACAGGGCTATGGCTACACCTTC. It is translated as CASRLQGYGYTF.

This chain's CDR3 is CATAPGRNSPLHF. The CDR3 region has the DNA TGTGCCACTGCCCCAGGGAGAAATTCACCCCTCCACTTT. The chain combines TRBV27 with TRBJ1-6, with a weak D call TRBD1 (5 bases). Germline CDR1 and CDR2: MNHEY and SMNVEV (reference sequence). This CDR3 has 13 amino acids. V lost 10 bases to trimming and J lost 7 bases, with 14 bases between them.

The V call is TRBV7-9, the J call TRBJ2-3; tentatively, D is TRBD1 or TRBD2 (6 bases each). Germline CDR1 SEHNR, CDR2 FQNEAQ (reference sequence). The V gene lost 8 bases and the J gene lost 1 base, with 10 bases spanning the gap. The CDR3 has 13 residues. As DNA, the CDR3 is TGTGCCAGCGGGGGGCTCCGCACAGATACGCAGTATTTT. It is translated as CASGGLRTDTQYF.

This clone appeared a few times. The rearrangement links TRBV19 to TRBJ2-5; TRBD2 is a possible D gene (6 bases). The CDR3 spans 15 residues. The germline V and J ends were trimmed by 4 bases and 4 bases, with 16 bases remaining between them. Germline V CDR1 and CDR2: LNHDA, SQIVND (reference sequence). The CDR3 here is CASSNPTSGLETQYF. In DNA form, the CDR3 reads TGTGCCAGTAGTAACCCTACCAGCGGGTTAGAGACCCAGTACTTC.

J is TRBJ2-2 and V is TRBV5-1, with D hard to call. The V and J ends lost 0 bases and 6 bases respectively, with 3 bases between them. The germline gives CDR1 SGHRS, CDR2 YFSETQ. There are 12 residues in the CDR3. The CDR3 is CASSLEAGELFF. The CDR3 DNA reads TGCGCCAGCAGCTTGGAGGCCGGGGAGCTGTTTTTT.

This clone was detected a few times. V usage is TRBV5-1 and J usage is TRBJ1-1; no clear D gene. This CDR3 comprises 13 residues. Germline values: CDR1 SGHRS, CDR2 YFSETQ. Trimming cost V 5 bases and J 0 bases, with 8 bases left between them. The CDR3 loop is CASSSGLNTEAFF. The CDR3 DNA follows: TGCGCCAGCAGTTCTGGTTTGAACACTGAAGCTTTCTTT.